This section outlines one T cell receptor (beta chain) sequence together with its context. The data belong to a study of long-term antiretroviral therapy in people with HIV. The germline CDR1 and CDR2 sequences are SQVTM and ANQGSEA. This CDR3 has 12 amino acids. The V end lost 7 bases, the J end lost 1 base, and 10 bases lay between the germline ends. Survey-level resolution applied to immunoSEQ assay v3.0. The table came from immunoSEQ multiplex PCR; TCRdb's copy has only in-frame clones and leaves some out. The sample shows tens of thousands of clones, about four fifths of them seen only once. The V and J genes are TRBV29-1 and TRBJ1-1, with a possible D match to TRBD1 (6 bases). The source material was unsorted PBMCs, sampled 0.3 years after starting antiretroviral therapy. The TCR sequence derives from a man aged 18 to 30 with HIV. The CDR3 spells CSAIRGNTEAFF. The CDR3 DNA follows: TGCAGCGCGATCAGGGGGAACACTGAAGCTTTCTTT.